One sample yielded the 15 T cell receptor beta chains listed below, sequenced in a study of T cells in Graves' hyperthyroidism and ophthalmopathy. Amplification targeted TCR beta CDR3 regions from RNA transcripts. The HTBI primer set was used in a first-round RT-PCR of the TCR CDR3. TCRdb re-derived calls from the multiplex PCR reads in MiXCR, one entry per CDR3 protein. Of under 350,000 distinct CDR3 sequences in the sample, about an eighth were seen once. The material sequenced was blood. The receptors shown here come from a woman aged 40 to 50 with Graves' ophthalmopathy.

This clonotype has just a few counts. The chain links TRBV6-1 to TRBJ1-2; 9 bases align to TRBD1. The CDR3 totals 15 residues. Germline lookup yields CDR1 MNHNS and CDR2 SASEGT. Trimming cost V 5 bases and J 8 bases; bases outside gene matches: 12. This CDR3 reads CASSTVETGGQGYTF. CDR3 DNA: TGTGCCAGCAGTACAGTAGAAACAGGGGGCCAGGGCTACACCTTC.

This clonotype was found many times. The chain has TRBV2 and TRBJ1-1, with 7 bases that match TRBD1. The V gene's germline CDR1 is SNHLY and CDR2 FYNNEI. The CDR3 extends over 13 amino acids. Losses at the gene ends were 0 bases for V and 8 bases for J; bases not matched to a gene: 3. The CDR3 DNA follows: TGTGCCAGCAGTGAAGCGGCAGGGGGAGAAGCTTTCTTT. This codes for CASSEAAGGEAFF. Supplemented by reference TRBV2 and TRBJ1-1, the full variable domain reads EPEVTQTPSHQVTQMGQEVILRCVPISNHLYFYWYRQILGQKVEFLVSFYNNEISEKSEIFDDQFSVERPDGSNFTLKIRSTKLEDSAMYFCASSEAAGGEAFFGQGTRLTVV.

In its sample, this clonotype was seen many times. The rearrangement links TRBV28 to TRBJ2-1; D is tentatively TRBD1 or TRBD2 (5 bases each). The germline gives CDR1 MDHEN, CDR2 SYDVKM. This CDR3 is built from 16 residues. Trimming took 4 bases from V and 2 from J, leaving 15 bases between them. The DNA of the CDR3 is TGTGCCAGCAGTTCCCCTGTCGGGGACGCCTACAATGAGCAGTTCTTC. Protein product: CASSSPVGDAYNEQFF.

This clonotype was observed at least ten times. CDR3 bases: TGTGCCAGCAGCTTTTCCGGGGGGGTCACAGATACGCAGTATTTT. Amino acids: CASSFSGGVTDTQYF. This chain links TRBV11-2 with TRBJ2-3; 8 bases align to TRBD2. J lost 2 bases, V lost 3 bases, and 4 bases had no gene match. The germline V gene encodes CDR1 SGHAT and CDR2 FQNNGV. The CDR3 runs to 15 residues.

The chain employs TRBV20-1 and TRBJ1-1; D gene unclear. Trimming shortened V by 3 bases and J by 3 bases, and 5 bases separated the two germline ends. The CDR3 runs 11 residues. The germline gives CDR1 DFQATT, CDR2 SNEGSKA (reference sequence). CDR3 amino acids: CSARSYTEAFF. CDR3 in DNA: TGCAGTGCTAGGTCTTACACTGAAGCTTTCTTT.

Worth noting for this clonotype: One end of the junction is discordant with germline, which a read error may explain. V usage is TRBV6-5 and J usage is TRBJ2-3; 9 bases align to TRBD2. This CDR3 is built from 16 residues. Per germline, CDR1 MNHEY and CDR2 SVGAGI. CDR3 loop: CASSDSTRGGPDTQYF. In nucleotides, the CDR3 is TGTGCCAGCAGTGACTCGACGCGGGGGGGCCCAGATACGCAGTATTTT.

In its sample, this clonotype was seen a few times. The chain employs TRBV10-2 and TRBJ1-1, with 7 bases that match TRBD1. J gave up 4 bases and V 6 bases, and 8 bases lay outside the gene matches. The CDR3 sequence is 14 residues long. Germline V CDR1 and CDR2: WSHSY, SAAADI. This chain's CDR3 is CASSLRQGATEAFF. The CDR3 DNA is TGCGCCAGCAGCCTTAGACAGGGAGCCACTGAAGCTTTCTTT.

CDR3 nucleotides: TGCAGCGTTGAGGGTGTAAGTCGCACCGGGGAGCTGTTTTTT. The encoded protein is CSVEGVSRTGELFF. The chain recombines TRBV29-1 with TRBJ2-2; no reliable D call. This CDR3 contains 14 residues. Germline lookup yields CDR1 SQVTM and CDR2 ANQGSEA. Trimming stripped 3 bases from V and 4 bases from J, with 12 bases between.

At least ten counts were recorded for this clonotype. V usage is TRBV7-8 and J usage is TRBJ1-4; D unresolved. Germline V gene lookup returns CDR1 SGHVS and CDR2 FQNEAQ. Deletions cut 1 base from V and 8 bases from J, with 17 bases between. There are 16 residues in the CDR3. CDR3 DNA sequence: TGTGCCAGCAGCTTAGGGTTCAATATGGGCCGAGAAAAACTGTTTTTT. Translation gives CASSLGFNMGREKLFF.

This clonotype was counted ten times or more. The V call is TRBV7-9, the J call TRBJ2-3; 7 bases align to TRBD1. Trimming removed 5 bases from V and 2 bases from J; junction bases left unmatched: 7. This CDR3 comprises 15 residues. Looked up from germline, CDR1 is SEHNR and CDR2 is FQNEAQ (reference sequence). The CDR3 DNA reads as TGTGCCAGCAGCACCAGACAGGGCCACACAGATACGCAGTATTTT. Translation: CASSTRQGHTDTQYF.

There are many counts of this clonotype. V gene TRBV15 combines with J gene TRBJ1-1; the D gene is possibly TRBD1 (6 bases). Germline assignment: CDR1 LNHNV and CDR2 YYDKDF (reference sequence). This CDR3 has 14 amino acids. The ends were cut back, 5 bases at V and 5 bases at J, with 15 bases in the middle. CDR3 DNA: TGTGCCACCAGCCAGGAGGGGGTACGGACTGAAGCTTTCTTT. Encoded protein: CATSQEGVRTEAFF.

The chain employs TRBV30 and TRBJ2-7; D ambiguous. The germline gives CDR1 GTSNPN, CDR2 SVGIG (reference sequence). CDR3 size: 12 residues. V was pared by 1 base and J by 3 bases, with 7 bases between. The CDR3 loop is CAWSGVDYEQYF. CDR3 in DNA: TGTGCCTGGAGTGGGGTAGACTACGAGCAGTACTTC.

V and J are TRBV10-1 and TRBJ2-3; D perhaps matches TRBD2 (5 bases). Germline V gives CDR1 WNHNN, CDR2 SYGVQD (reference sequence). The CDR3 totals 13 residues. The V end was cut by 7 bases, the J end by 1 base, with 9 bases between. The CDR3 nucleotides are TGCGCCAGCATGGGTAGCGGCACAGATACGCAGTATTTT. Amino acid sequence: CASMGSGTDTQYF.

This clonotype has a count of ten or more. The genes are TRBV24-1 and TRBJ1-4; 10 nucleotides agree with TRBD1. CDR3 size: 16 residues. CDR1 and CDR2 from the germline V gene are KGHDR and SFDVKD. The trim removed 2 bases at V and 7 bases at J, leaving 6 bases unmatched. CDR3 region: CATSDSRQGAAEKLFF. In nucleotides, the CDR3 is TGTGCCACCAGTGATTCTCGACAGGGGGCTGCTGAAAAACTGTTTTTT.

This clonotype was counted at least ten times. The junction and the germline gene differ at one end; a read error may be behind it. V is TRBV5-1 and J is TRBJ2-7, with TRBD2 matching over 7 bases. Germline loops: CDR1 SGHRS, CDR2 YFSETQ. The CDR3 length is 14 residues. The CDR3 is CASSLAGQLYEQYF. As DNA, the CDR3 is TGTGCCAGCAGCTTAGCGGGCCAGCTCTACGAGCAGTACTTC. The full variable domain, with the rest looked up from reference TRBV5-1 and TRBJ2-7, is KAGVTQTPRYLIKTRGQQVTLSCSPISGHRSVSWYQQTPGQGLQFLFEYFSETQRNKGNFPGRFSGRQFSNSRSEMNVSTLELGDSALYLCASSLAGQLYEQYFGPGTRLTVT.